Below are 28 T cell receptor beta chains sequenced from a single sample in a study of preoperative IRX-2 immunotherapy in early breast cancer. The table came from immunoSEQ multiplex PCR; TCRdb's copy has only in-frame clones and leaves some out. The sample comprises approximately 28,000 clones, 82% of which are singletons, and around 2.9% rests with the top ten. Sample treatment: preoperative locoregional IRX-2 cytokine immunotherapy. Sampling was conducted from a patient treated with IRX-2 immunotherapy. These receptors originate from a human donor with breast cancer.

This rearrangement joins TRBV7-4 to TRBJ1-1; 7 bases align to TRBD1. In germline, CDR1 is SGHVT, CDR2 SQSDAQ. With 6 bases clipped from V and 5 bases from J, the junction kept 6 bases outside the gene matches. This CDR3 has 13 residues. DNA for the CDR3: TGTGCCAGCAGTACAGGGGTGTGGACTGAAGCTTTCTTT. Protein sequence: CASSTGVWTEAFF.

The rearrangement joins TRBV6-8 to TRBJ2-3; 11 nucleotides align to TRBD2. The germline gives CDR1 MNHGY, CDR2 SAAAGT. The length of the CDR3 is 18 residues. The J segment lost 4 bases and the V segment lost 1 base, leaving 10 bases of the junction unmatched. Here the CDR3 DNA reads TGTGCCAGCAGTTACTTAGAACTAGCGGGAGATAAAGCAGATACGCAGTATTTT. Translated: CASSYLELAGDKADTQYF.

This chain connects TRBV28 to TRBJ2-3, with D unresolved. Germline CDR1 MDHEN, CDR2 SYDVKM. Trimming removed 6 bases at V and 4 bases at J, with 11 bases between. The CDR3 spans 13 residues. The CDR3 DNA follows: TGTGCCAGCAGGGCGCAGGTCGCAGATACGCAGTATTTT. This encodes CASRAQVADTQYF. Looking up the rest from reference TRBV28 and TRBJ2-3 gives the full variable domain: DVKVTQSSRYLVKRTGEKVFLECVQDMDHENMFWYRQDPGLGLRLIYFSYDVKMKEKGDIPEGYSVSREKKERFSLILESASTNQTSMYLCASRAQVADTQYFGPGTRLTVL.

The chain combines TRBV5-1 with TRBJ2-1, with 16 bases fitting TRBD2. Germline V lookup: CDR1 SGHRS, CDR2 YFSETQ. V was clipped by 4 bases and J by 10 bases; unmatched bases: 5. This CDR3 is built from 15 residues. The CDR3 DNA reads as TGCGCCAGCAGCCCCGGGACTAGCGGGGGGGTAGAGCAGTTCTTC. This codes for CASSPGTSGGVEQFF.

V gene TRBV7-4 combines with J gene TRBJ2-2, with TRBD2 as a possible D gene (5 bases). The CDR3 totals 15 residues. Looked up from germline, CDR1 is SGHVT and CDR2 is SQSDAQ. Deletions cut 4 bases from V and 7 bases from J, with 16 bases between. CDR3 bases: TGTGCCAGCAGCTCCTTTCGGGGTGGTCTCGGGGAGCTGTTTTTT. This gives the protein CASSSFRGGLGELFF.

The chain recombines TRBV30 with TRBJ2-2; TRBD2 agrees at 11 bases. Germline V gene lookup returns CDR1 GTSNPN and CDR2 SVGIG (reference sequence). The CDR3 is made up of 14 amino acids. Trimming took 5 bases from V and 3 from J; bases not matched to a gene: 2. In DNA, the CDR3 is TGTGCCTGGTCTAGCGGGAGGTACACCGGGGAGCTGTTTTTT. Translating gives CAWSSGRYTGELFF.

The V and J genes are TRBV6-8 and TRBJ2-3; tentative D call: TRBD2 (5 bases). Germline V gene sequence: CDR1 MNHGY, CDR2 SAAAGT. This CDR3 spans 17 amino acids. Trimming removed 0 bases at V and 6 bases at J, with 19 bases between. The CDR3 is CASSYSLRDLDADTQYF. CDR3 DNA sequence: TGTGCCAGCAGTTACTCGCTCCGGGATCTTGATGCTGATACGCAGTATTTT.

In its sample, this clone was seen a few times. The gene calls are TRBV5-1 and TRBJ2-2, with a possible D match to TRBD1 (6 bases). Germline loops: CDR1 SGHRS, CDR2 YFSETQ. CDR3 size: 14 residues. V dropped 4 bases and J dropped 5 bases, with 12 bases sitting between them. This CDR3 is CASSVTGNTGELFF. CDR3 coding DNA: TGCGCCAGCAGCGTAACAGGGAATACCGGGGAGCTGTTTTTT. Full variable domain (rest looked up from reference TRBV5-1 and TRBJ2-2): KAGVTQTPRYLIKTRGQQVTLSCSPISGHRSVSWYQQTPGQGLQFLFEYFSETQRNKGNFPGRFSGRQFSNSRSEMNVSTLELGDSALYLCASSVTGNTGELFFGEGSRLTVL.

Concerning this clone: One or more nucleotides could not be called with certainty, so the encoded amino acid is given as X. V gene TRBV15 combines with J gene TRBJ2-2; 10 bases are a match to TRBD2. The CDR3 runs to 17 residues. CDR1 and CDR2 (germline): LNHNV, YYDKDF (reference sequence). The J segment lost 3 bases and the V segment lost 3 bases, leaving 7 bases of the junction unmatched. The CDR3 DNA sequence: TGTGCCACCAGCAGGGCTAGCGGGAGCGGRTACACCGGGGAGCTGTTTTTT. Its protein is CATSRASGSXYTGELFF. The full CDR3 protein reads CATSRASGSGYTGELFF. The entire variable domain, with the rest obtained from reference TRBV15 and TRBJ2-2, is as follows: DAMVIQNPRYQVTQFGKPVTLSCSQTLNHNVMYWYQQKSSQAPKLLFHYYDKDFNNEADTPDNFQSRRPNTSFCFLDIRSPGLGDTAMYLCATSRASGSGYTGELFFGEGSRLTVL.

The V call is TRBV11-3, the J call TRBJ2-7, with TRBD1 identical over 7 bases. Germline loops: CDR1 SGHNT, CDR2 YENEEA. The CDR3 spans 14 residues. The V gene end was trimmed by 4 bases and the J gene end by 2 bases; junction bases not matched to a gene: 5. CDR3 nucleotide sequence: TGTGCCAGCAGCTCAGACAGGGCGCCCTACGAGCAGTACTTC. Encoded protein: CASSSDRAPYEQYF. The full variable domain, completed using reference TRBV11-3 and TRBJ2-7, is EAGVVQSPRYKIIEKKQPVAFWCNPISGHNTLYWYLQNLGQGPELLIRYENEEAVDDSQLPKDRFSAERLKGVDSTLKIQPAELGDSAVYLCASSSDRAPYEQYFGPGTRLTVT.

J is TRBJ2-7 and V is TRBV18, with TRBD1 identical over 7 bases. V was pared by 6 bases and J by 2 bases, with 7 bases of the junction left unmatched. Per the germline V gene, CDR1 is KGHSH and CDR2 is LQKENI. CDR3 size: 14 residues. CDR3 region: CASSQGQDTYEQYF. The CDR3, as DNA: TGTGCCAGCTCCCAAGGACAGGATACCTACGAGCAGTACTTC.

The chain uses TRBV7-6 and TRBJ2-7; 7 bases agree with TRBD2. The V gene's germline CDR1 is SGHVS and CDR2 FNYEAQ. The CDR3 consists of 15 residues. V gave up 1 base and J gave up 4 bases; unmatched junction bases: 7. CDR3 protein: CASSLVGEGHYEQYF. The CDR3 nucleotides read TGTGCCAGCAGCTTAGTGGGGGAGGGCCATTACGAGCAGTACTTC.

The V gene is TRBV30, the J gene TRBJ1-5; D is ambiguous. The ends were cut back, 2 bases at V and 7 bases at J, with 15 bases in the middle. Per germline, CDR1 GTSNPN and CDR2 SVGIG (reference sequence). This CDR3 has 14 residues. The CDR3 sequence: CAWSIGLGRQPQHF. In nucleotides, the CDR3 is TGTGCCTGGAGTATAGGACTGGGCAGACAGCCCCAGCATTTT.

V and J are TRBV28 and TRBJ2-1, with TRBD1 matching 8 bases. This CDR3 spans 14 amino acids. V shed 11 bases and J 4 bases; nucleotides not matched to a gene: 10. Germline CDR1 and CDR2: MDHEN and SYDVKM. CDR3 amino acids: CACHSGTGYNEQFF. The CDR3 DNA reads TGTGCCTGCCACTCGGGGACAGGATACAATGAGCAGTTCTTC.

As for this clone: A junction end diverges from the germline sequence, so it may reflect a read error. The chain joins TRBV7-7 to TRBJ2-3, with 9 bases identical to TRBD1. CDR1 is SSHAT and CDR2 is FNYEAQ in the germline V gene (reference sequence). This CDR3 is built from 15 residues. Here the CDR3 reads CVSSLVGTGSISQYF. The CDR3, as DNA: TGTGTCAGCAGCTTAGTCGGGACAGGGTCGATATCGCAGTATTTT.

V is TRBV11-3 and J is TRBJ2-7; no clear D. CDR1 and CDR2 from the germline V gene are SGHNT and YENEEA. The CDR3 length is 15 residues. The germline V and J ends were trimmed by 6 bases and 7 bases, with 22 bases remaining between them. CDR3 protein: CASRPNPGFMGEQYF. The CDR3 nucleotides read TGTGCCAGCAGACCAAATCCGGGTTTCATGGGGGAGCAGTACTTC.

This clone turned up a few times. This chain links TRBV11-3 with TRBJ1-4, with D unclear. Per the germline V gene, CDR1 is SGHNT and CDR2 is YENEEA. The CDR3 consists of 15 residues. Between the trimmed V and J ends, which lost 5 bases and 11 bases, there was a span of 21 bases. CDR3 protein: CASSGASGLGRKLFF. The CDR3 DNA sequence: TGTGCCAGCAGCGGAGCCTCGGGCCTAGGGAGGAAACTGTTTTTT.

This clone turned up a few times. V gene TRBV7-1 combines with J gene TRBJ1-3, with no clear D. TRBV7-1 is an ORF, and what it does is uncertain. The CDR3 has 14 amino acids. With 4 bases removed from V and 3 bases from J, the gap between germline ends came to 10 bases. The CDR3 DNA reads TGTGCCAGCAGCTTAGGGCCAGGTGGAAACACCATATATTTT. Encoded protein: CASSLGPGGNTIYF.

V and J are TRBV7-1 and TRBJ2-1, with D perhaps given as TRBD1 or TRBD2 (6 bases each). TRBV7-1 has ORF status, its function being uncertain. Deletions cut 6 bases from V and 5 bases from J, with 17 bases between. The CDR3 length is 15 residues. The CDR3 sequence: CASSGLRGRDNEQFF. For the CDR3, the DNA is TGTGCCAGCAGTGGTCTACGGGGGCGCGACAATGAGCAGTTCTTC.

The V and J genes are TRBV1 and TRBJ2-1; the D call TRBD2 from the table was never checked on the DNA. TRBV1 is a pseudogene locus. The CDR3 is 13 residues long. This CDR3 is CASSQNFSDEQFF. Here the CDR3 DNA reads TGCGCCAGCAGCCAAAACTTCAGCGATGAGCAGTTCTTC.

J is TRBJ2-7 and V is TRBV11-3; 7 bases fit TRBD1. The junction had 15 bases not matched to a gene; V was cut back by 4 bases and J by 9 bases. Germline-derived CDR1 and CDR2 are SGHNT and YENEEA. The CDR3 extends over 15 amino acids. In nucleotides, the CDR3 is TGTGCCAGCAGCTATAATCGGAGACAGGGAACAGGGCAGTACTTC. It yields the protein CASSYNRRQGTGQYF.

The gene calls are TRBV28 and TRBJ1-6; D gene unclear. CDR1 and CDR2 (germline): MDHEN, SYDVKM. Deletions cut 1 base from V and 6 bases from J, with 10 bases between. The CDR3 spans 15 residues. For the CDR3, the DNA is TGTGCCAGCAGTTTATCTGGCACCCGTAATTCACCCCTCCACTTT. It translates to CASSLSGTRNSPLHF.

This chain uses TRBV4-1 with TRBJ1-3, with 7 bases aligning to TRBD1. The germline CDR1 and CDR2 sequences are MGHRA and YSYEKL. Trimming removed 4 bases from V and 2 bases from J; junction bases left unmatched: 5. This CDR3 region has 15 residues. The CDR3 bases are TGCGCCAGCAGCCTCTCCGGGACAGCTGGAAACACCATATATTTT. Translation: CASSLSGTAGNTIYF.

CDR3 in DNA: TGTGCCAGTAGTATGTCAGGGGATAGCTCCTACGAGCAGTACTTC. Translating gives CASSMSGDSSYEQYF. The gene calls are TRBV19 and TRBJ2-7, with D perhaps TRBD1 (6 bases). This CDR3 comprises 15 residues. Per germline, CDR1 LNHDA and CDR2 SQIVND (reference sequence). Trimming cost V 3 bases and J 0 bases, with 12 bases left between them.

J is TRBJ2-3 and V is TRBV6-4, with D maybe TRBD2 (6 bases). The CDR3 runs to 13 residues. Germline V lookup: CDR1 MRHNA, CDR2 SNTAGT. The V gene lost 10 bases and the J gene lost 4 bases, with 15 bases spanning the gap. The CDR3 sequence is CAIKETSSDTQYF. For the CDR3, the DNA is TGTGCCATCAAAGAGACTAGTTCAGATACGCAGTATTTT.

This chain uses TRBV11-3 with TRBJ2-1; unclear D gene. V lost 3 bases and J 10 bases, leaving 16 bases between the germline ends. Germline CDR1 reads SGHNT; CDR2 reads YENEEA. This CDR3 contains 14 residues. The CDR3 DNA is TGTGCCAGCAGCTTGGTCGGGTCGGCGCGGGAGCAGTTCTTC. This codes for CASSLVGSAREQFF.

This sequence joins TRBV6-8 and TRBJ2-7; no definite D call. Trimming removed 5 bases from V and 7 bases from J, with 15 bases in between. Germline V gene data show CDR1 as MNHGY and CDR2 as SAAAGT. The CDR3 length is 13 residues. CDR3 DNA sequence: TGTGCCAGCAGTGGATGGACGTCCGGAGAGCAGTACTTC. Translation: CASSGWTSGEQYF.

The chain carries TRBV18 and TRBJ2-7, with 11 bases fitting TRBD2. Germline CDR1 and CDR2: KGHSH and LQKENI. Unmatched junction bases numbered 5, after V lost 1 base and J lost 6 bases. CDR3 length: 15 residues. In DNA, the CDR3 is TGTGCCAGCTCACCACTGGCTAGCGGGAGGCTCGAGCAGTACTTC. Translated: CASSPLASGRLEQYF.